The next 30 T cell receptor beta chains were all read from a single sample in a study of T cell repertoires in cytomegalovirus infection. TCRdb reprocessed the reads with MiXCR, giving one entry per CDR3 protein. Of around 540,000 distinct CDR3 sequences listed, roughly a third are singletons. Their antigens are not known. Source: cultured PBMCs, taken from culture after CMV antigen stimulation. The receptors were sampled from a human donor in good health (CMV status not recorded). Some clones in this sample may be carry-over from other donors' samples.

This sequence joins TRBV4-1 and TRBJ1-1; perhaps TRBD1 as D (5 bases). V shed 0 bases and J shed 2 bases, with 7 bases lying between them. Germline V gene lookup returns CDR1 MGHRA and CDR2 YSYEKL. CDR3 length: 14 residues. Written as DNA, the CDR3 is TGCGCCAGCAGCCAAGAACGGGGCAACACTGAAGCTTTCTTT. Amino acid sequence: CASSQERGNTEAFF.

The chain recombines TRBV18 with TRBJ1-4; 10 positions agree with TRBD1. Germline assignment: CDR1 KGHSH and CDR2 LQKENI. V lost 8 bases to trimming and J lost 6 bases; unmatched junction nucleotides: 6. The CDR3 totals 14 residues. CDR3: CASAQGQGYEKLFF. In DNA form, the CDR3 reads TGTGCCAGCGCCCAGGGACAGGGGTATGAAAAACTGTTTTTT.

V gene TRBV11-1 combines with J gene TRBJ2-7; TRBD1 aligns across 10 bases. The trim removed 7 bases at V and 7 bases at J, leaving 19 bases unmatched. There are 17 residues in the CDR3. Germline V gene data show CDR1 as SGHAT and CDR2 as FQDESV (reference sequence). CDR3 bases: TGTGCCAGCAAGAACATGCCCCCTGGGACAGGGGCAGGGGAGCAGTACTTC. This translates into CASKNMPPGTGAGEQYF.

This clonotype was recorded a few times. This chain joins TRBV7-2 and TRBJ1-6; tentatively, D is TRBD1 (6 bases). CDR3 length: 16 residues. Trimming took 6 bases from V and 2 from J, leaving 14 bases between them. Germline V gives CDR1 SGHTA, CDR2 FQGNSA. This CDR3 is CASRFTGLTYNSPLHF. Written as DNA, the CDR3 is TGTGCCAGCAGATTCACAGGGTTGACCTATAATTCACCCCTCCACTTT.

Only a few counts were recorded for this clonotype. The gene calls are TRBV6-2 or TRBV6-3 and TRBJ2-7, with D perhaps TRBD2 (6 bases). The length of the CDR3 is 15 residues. Trimming took 6 bases from V and 3 from J, leaving 18 bases between them. In germline, CDR1 is MNHEY, CDR2 SVGEGT. CDR3 in amino acids: CASSVLAAQNYEQYF. The CDR3 DNA is TGTGCCAGCAGCGTTTTAGCGGCCCAAAACTACGAGCAGTACTTC.

This clonotype was counted ten times or more. The gene calls are TRBV28 and TRBJ2-7; TRBD1 agrees at 7 bases. The V and J ends lost 4 bases and 2 bases, in that order; junction bases with no gene match: 5. Germline assignment: CDR1 MDHEN and CDR2 SYDVKM. This CDR3 contains 14 residues. CDR3 DNA: TGTGCCAGCAGTTCACGCCAGGGGGCCTACGAGCAGTACTTC. Translation: CASSSRQGAYEQYF.

This clonotype was detected a few times. This chain uses TRBV25-1 with TRBJ2-1; TRBD2 agrees at 11 bases. There are 15 residues in the CDR3. Germline V gene data show CDR1 as MGHDK and CDR2 as SYGVNS. V trimming: 4 bases; J trimming: 10 bases; junction bases outside the gene matches: 9. In nucleotides, the CDR3 is TGTGCCAGCAGTGCGACTAGCGGGAACTGGGAAGAGCAGTTCTTC. Residues: CASSATSGNWEEQFF.

This chain links TRBV6-5 with TRBJ1-1, with D perhaps matching TRBD1 (5 bases). Germline V gene data show CDR1 as MNHEY and CDR2 as SVGAGI. This CDR3 comprises 15 residues. The ends were cut back, 0 bases at V and 6 bases at J, with 14 bases in the middle. The CDR3 loop is CASSYSGQGDAEAFF. CDR3 sequence (DNA): TGTGCCAGCAGTTACTCGGGCCAGGGAGATGCTGAAGCTTTCTTT.

About this clonotype itself: The junction differs from germline at one of its ends, possibly a read error. The rearrangement uses TRBV5-3 and TRBJ2-1; no firm D call. TRBV5-3 is labeled an ORF, and its function is uncertain. This CDR3 region has 13 residues. CDR3 in DNA: TGTGCCAGCAGCTTGGACCCAGCCGTTGAGCAGTTCTTC. Protein product: CASSLDPAVEQFF.

The chain joins TRBV10-3 to TRBJ1-4; D remains ambiguous. The CDR3 spans 14 residues. Per the germline V gene, CDR1 is ENHRY and CDR2 is SYGVKD. V shed 5 bases and J shed 0 bases, with 7 bases lying between them. The CDR3 reads CAISRGSTNEKLFF. CDR3 sequence (DNA): TGTGCCATCAGTAGAGGATCAACTAATGAAAAACTGTTTTTT.

V gene TRBV10-3 combines with J gene TRBJ2-3; 9 positions match TRBD2. Germline V CDR1 and CDR2: ENHRY, SYGVKD. V trimming: 3 bases; J trimming: 5 bases; junction bases outside the gene matches: 12. This CDR3 has 17 amino acids. CDR3 DNA: TGTGCCATCAGTGAAACCCTCGGGCTAGCGGGAAGAGATACGCAGTATTTT. Protein product: CAISETLGLAGRDTQYF.

The chain carries TRBV19 and TRBJ1-1; D remains unclear. Per germline, CDR1 LNHDA and CDR2 SQIVND (reference sequence). This CDR3 is 16 amino acids long. Trimming removed 3 bases at V and 0 bases at J, with 14 bases between. This CDR3 reads CASSIVAGYMNTEAFF. The CDR3 bases are TGTGCCAGTAGTATTGTGGCGGGCTACATGAACACTGAAGCTTTCTTT.

The chain recombines TRBV12-3 or TRBV12-4 with TRBJ2-3; 8 bases line up with TRBD2. The CDR3 contains 14 residues. After removal of 6 bases from V and 4 bases from J, the junction contained 6 bases not matched to a gene. The CDR3 is CASRIAGRPDTQYF. The CDR3 DNA sequence: TGTGCCAGCAGGATAGCGGGACGACCAGATACGCAGTATTTT.

This clonotype has only one observation. V gene TRBV24-1 combines with J gene TRBJ2-7; 7 bases fit TRBD2. After removal of 7 bases from V and 5 bases from J, the junction contained 13 bases not matched to a gene. The CDR3 loop spans 15 amino acids. The V gene's germline CDR1 is KGHDR and CDR2 SFDVKD. The CDR3 sequence is CATSPPSGLAHEQYV. The CDR3 DNA reads as TGTGCCACCAGCCCCCCTAGCGGTCTTGCCCACGAGCAGTACGTC.

This sequence joins TRBV5-5 and TRBJ1-6, with D unresolved. V shed 1 base and J shed 2 bases, with 13 bases lying between them. The CDR3 totals 17 residues. CDR1 is SGHKS and CDR2 is YYEKEE in the germline V gene (reference sequence). CDR3 nucleotide sequence: TGTGCCAGCAGCTTGAGGGCTGAGATACCCTATAATTCACCCCTCCACTTT. Residues: CASSLRAEIPYNSPLHF.

The rearrangement uses TRBV9 and TRBJ2-1; unclear D gene. V was clipped by 2 bases and J by 9 bases, with 21 bases between them. There are 16 residues in the CDR3. Germline CDR1 is SGDLS and CDR2 is YYNGEE. Written as DNA, the CDR3 is TGTGCCAGCAGCGTCTACGACTCCCCGACGTCCGGTGAGCAGTTCTTC. Encoded protein: CASSVYDSPTSGEQFF.

This clonotype was seen more than once but under ten times. This chain connects TRBV7-9 to TRBJ2-7; 8 nucleotides line up with TRBD2. V lost 4 bases and J lost 2; bases outside the gene matches: 16. The germline gives CDR1 SEHNR, CDR2 FQNEAQ (reference sequence). The CDR3 consists of 18 residues. The CDR3 nucleotides are TGTGCCAGCAGCTCACCACGGGATACTAGCGGACCCACCTACGAGCAGTACGTC. Protein sequence: CASSSPRDTSGPTYEQYV.

J is TRBJ2-3 and V is TRBV6-6, with a weak D call TRBD1 (6 bases). V was cut by 6 bases and J by 6 bases, with 16 bases left in between. Germline V CDR1 and CDR2: MNHNY, SVGAGI (reference sequence). The CDR3 length is 14 residues. The CDR3 loop reads CASREDSLLDTQYF. The CDR3, as DNA: TGTGCCAGCAGAGAGGACAGCTTATTGGATACGCAGTATTTT.

This clonotype was counted only a few times. This sequence joins TRBV12-3 or TRBV12-4 and TRBJ2-7; 14 bases align to TRBD2. Unmatched junction bases numbered 5, after V lost 5 bases and J lost 11 bases. This CDR3 has 13 residues. Written as DNA, the CDR3 is TGTGCCAGCAGTCAGGGACTAGCGGGAGAGGAGTACTTC. Amino acid sequence: CASSQGLAGEEYF.

The chain couples TRBV5-6 to TRBJ2-1; possibly TRBD1 for D (6 bases). CDR3 length equals 14 residues. The V and J ends lost 4 bases and 5 bases respectively, with 13 bases between them. The germline V gene has CDR1 SGHDT and CDR2 YYEEEE. The CDR3 region is CASSPMYRDNEQFF. CDR3 nucleotides: TGTGCCAGCAGCCCTATGTACAGGGACAATGAGCAGTTCTTC.

This clonotype was counted a few times. The rearrangement uses TRBV7-8 and TRBJ2-4, with a tentative D call TRBD1 (5 bases). This CDR3 is built from 15 residues. V lost 1 base to trimming and J lost 6 bases, with 13 bases between them. CDR1 is SGHVS, CDR2 FQNEAQ, per germline. In DNA, the CDR3 is TGTGCCAGCAGCTTAGGCAGGGCGCTACCAAACATTCAGTACTTC. It translates to CASSLGRALPNIQYF.

The chain joins TRBV19 to TRBJ2-1, with D perhaps TRBD2 (5 bases). The CDR3 length is 14 residues. CDR1 LNHDA and CDR2 SQIVND come from the germline V gene (reference sequence). V lost 6 bases to trimming and J lost 5 bases, with 14 bases between them. Here the CDR3 DNA reads TGTGCCAGTAGCCAACTAGGTGGTAACAATGAGCAGTTCTTC. Translation: CASSQLGGNNEQFF.

V usage is TRBV12-3 or TRBV12-4 and J usage is TRBJ2-5; 8 bases match TRBD2. This CDR3 comprises 13 residues. The ends lost 7 bases at V and 5 bases at J; junction bases unmatched: 6. CDR3 sequence reads: CASKEREFETQYF. In DNA form, the CDR3 reads TGTGCCAGCAAGGAGCGGGAGTTCGAGACCCAGTACTTC.

In its sample, this clonotype was seen many times. J is TRBJ1-5 and V is TRBV5-4; D unclear. This CDR3 spans 14 amino acids. From germline, CDR1 is SGHNT and CDR2 YYREEE (reference sequence). Trimming took 2 bases from V and 0 from J, leaving 6 bases between them. In DNA, the CDR3 is TGTGCCAGCAGCTTACTGGGTAGCAATCAGCCCCAGCATTTT. This encodes CASSLLGSNQPQHF.

This clonotype was detected a few times. The chain couples TRBV27 to TRBJ2-7; D perhaps matches TRBD2 (6 bases). The V end was cut by 2 bases, the J end by 1 base, with 12 bases between. Germline CDR1 is MNHEY and CDR2 is SMNVEV (reference sequence). This CDR3 contains 15 residues. The CDR3 coding sequence is TGTGCCAGCAGTTTAAGGGGAGGAAAGTCCTACGAGCAGTACGTC. Translated, it gives CASSLRGGKSYEQYV.

This clonotype appeared a few times. V is TRBV7-2 and J is TRBJ2-7, with D unresolved. Per germline, CDR1 SGHTA and CDR2 FQGNSA. There are 14 residues in the CDR3. The V gene lost 4 bases and the J gene lost 2 bases, with 12 bases spanning the gap. CDR3 loop: CASSSFLGAYEQYV. For the CDR3, the DNA is TGTGCCAGCAGCTCCTTTCTTGGAGCCTACGAGCAGTACGTC.

In this sample, this clonotype turned up a few times. The V gene is TRBV12-3 or TRBV12-4, the J gene TRBJ2-1; D remains ambiguous. Trimming took 7 bases from V and 10 from J, leaving 20 bases between them. The CDR3 runs to 14 residues. DNA for the CDR3: TGTGCCAGCAAATGGGCCCCGTCCGCGACGGAGCAGTTCTTC. Its translation is CASKWAPSATEQFF.

The sample holds a few counts of this clonotype. The chain employs TRBV4-1 and TRBJ1-4, with 7 nucleotides matching TRBD1. This CDR3 comprises 16 residues. The V gene's germline CDR1 is MGHRA and CDR2 YSYEKL. V shed 3 bases and J 4 bases; nucleotides not matched to a gene: 8. For the CDR3, the DNA is TGCGCCAGCAGCCACCTCCGACAGGGAAATAATGAAAAACTGTTTTTT. The encoded protein is CASSHLRQGNNEKLFF.

The rearrangement links TRBV7-2 to TRBJ2-3; a possible D gene is TRBD2 (5 bases). The CDR3 is 14 residues long. Germline CDR1 is SGHTA and CDR2 is FQGNSA. The ends were cut back, 5 bases at V and 2 bases at J, with 11 bases in the middle. The CDR3 is CASSEGGPTDTQYF. The DNA for the CDR3 is TGTGCCAGCAGCGAGGGCGGACCCACAGATACGCAGTATTTT.

This clonotype was counted ten times or more. The gene calls are TRBV7-2 and TRBJ2-7; perhaps TRBD1 as D (5 bases). This CDR3 has 15 amino acids. Germline CDR1 and CDR2: SGHTA and FQGNSA. Between the trimmed V and J ends, which lost 1 base and 2 bases, there was a span of 12 bases. The CDR3 nucleotides read TGTGCCAGCAGCTTAGTGGCTAGGGGCCCCTACGAGCAGTACTTC. Residues: CASSLVARGPYEQYF.